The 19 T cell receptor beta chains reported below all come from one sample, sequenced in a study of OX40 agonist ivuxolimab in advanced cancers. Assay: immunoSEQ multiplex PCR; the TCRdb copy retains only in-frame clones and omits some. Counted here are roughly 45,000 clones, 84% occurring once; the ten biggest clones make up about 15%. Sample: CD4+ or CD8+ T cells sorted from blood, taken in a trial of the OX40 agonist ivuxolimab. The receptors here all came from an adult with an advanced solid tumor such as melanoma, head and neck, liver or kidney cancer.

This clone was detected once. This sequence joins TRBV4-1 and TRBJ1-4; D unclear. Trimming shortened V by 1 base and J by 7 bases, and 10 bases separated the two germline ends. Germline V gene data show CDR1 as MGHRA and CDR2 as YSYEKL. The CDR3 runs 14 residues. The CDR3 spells CASSQGPMSEKLFF. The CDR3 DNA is TGCGCCAGCAGCCAAGGCCCTATGAGTGAAAAACTGTTTTTT.

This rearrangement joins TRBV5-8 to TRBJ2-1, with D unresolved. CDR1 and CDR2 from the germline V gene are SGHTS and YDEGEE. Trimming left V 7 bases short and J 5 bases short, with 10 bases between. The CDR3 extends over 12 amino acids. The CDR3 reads CASEEINNEQFF. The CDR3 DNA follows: TGTGCCAGCGAAGAGATAAACAATGAGCAGTTCTTC.

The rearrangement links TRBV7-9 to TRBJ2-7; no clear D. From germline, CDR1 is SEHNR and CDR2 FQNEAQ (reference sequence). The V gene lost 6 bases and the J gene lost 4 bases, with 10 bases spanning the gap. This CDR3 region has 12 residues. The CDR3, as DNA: TGTGCCAGCAGTCCCCCCCGGTACGAGCAGTACTTC. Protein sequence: CASSPPRYEQYF.

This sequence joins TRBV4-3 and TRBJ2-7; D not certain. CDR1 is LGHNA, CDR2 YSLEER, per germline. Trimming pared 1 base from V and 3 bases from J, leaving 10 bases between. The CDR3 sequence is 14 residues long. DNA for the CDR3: TGCGCCAGCAGCCAAGGGGTGGGCCGCTACGAGCAGTACTTC. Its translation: CASSQGVGRYEQYF.

CDR3 amino acids: CASSTRRVGELFF. CDR3 in DNA: TGTGCCAGCAGCACAAGGAGGGTCGGGGAGCTGTTTTTT. The chain has TRBV21-1 and TRBJ2-2; the table's D call of TRBD2 was not tested on the DNA. TRBV21-1 is a listed pseudogene. The CDR3 extends over 13 amino acids.

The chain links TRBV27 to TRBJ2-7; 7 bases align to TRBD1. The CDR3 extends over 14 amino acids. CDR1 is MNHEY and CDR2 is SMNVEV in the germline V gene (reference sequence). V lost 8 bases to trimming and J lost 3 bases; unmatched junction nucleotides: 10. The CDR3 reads CASAYRDSLYEQYF. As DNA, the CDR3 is TGTGCCAGCGCCTACCGGGACAGCCTCTACGAGCAGTACTTC.

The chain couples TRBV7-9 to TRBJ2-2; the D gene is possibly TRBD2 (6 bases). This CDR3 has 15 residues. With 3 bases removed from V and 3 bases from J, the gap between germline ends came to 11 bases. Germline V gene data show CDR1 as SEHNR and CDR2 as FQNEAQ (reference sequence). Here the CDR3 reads CASSFGGTYTGELFF. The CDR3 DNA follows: TGTGCCAGCAGCTTCGGCGGGACCTACACCGGGGAGCTGTTTTTT.

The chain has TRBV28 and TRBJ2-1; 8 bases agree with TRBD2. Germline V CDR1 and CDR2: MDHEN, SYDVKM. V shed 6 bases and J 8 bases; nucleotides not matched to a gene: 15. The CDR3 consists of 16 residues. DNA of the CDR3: TGTGCCAGCAGACAACGAATCGGGGGGGCCTGGGATGAGCAGTTCTTC. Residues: CASRQRIGGAWDEQFF.

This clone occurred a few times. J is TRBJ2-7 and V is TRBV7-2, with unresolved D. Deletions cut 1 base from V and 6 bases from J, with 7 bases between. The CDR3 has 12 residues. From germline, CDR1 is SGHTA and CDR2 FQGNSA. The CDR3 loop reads CASSLGSAEQYF. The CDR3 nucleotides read TGTGCCAGCAGCTTAGGATCAGCCGAGCAGTACTTC.

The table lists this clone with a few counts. This CDR3 reads CASSTTMNTEAFF. The CDR3 bases are TGTGCCAGTAGTACCACAATGAACACTGAAGCTTTCTTT. This sequence joins TRBV19 and TRBJ1-1; no clear D. Trimming removed 4 bases from V and 0 bases from J, with 6 bases in between. The CDR3 is 13 residues long. From germline, CDR1 is LNHDA and CDR2 SQIVND (reference sequence).

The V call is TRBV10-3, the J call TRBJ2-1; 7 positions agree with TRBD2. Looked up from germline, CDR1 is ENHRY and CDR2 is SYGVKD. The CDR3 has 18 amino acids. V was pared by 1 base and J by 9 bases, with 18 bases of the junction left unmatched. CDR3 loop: CAISEWEGSKTSGTEQFF. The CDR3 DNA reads TGTGCCATCAGTGAGTGGGAGGGTTCTAAGACTAGTGGTACTGAGCAGTTCTTC.

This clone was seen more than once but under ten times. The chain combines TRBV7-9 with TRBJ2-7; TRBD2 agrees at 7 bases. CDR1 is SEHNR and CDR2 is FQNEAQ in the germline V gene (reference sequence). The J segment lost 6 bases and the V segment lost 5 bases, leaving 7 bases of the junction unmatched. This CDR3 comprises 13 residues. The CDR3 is CASSPGRVGEQYF. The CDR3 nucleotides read TGTGCCAGCAGCCCTGGGAGGGTCGGCGAGCAGTACTTC.

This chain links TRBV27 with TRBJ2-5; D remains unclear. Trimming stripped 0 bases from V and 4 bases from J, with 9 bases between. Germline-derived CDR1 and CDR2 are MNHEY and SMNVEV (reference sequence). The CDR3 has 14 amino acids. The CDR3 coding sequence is TGTGCCAGCAGTTTATCGACGAACGGAGAGACCCAGTACTTC. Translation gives CASSLSTNGETQYF.

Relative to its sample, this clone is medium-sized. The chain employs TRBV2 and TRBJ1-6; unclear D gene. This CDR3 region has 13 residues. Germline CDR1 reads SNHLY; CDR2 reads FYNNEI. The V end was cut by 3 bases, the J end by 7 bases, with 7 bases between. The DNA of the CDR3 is TGTGCCAGCAGTGAGTGGTGGAATTCACCCCTCCACTTT. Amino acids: CASSEWWNSPLHF. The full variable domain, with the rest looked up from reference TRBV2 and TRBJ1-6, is EPEVTQTPSHQVTQMGQEVILRCVPISNHLYFYWYRQILGQKVEFLVSFYNNEISEKSEIFDDQFSVERPDGSNFTLKIRSTKLEDSAMYFCASSEWWNSPLHFGNGTRLTVT.

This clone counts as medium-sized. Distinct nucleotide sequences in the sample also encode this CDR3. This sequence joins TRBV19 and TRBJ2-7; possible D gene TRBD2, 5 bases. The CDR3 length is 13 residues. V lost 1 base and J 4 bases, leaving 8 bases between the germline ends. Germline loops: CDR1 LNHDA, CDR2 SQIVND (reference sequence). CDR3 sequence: CASSIGGVYEQYF. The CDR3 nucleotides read TGTGCCAGTAGTATAGGGGGAGTTTACGAGCAGTACTTC.

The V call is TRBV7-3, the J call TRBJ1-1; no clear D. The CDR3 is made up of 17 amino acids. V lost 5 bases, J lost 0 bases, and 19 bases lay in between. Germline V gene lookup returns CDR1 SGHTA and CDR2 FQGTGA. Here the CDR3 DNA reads TGTGCCAGCAGCCTGCTCGTTTCCTCTCCTATGAACACTGAAGCTTTCTTT. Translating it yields CASSLLVSSPMNTEAFF. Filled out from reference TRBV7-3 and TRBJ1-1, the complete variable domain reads GAGVSQTPSNKVTEKGKYVELRCDPISGHTALYWYRQSLGQGPEFLIYFQGTGAADDSGLPNDRFFAVRPEGSVSTLKIQRTERGDSAVYLCASSLLVSSPMNTEAFFGQGTRLTVV.

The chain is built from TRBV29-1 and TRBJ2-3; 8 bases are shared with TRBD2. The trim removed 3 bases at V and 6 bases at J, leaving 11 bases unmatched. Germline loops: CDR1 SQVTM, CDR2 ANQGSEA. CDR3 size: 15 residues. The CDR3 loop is CSVDPFSGKDDTQYF. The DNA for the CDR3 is TGCAGCGTTGACCCATTTAGCGGGAAAGACGATACGCAGTATTTT.

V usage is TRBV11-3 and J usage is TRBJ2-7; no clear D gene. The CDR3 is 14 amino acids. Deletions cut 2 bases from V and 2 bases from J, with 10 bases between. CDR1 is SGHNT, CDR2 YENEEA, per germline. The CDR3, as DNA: TGTGCCAGCAGCTTATACGGGCCTGCCTACGAGCAGTACTTC. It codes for CASSLYGPAYEQYF. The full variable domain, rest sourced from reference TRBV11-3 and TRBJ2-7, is EAGVVQSPRYKIIEKKQPVAFWCNPISGHNTLYWYLQNLGQGPELLIRYENEEAVDDSQLPKDRFSAERLKGVDSTLKIQPAELGDSAVYLCASSLYGPAYEQYFGPGTRLTVT.

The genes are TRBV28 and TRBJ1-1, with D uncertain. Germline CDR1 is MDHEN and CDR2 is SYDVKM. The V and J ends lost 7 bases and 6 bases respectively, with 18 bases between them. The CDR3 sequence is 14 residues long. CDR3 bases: TGTGCCAGCATGGTGAGGAGAGAGGTGCCTGAAGCTTTCTTT. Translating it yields CASMVRREVPEAFF. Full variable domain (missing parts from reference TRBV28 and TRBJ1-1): DVKVTQSSRYLVKRTGEKVFLECVQDMDHENMFWYRQDPGLGLRLIYFSYDVKMKEKGDIPEGYSVSREKKERFSLILESASTNQTSMYLCASMVRREVPEAFFGQGTRLTVV.